This TCR beta chain was documented in a study of blood T cell repertoires in COVID-19. Turning to the study itself: Sites in the United States, Italy and Spain provided acute and convalescent COVID-19 samples. The analysed material was cDNA or gDNA that came from T cells, B-cell-depleted T cells, or PBMCs.

This table comes from immunoSEQ multiplex PCR, and its TCRdb copy is limited to in-frame clones, with some not included. Of about 120,000 clones in the sample, roughly 90% were seen once. V dropped 5 bases and J dropped 5; count of bases not matched to a gene: 9. In germline, CDR1 is SQVTM, CDR2 ANQGSEA. The CDR3 is 14 residues long. Input material: peripheral blood. The chain has TRBV29-1 and TRBJ2-5; 9 bases line up with TRBD1. The receptor was derived from a man between 65 and 79 years old who had recovered from COVID-19. The CDR3: CSVRRGQGPETQYF. CDR3 sequence (DNA): TGCAGCGTTAGGAGGGGACAGGGCCCGGAGACCCAGTACTTC.